The clone carrying this TCR beta chain was counted between two and nine times. The antigen is unknown. Arm-PCR of CDR3 regions and iRepertoire HTBI primers were used to build TCR beta libraries. TCRdb redid the calling of the multiplex PCR reads with MiXCR, one entry per CDR3 protein. The table has some 280,000 distinct CDR3 sequences, around 20% seen once. The data were taken from a study of regulatory T cells in long-lasting Graves disease. This CDR3 region has 16 residues. CDR1 and CDR2 (germline): SGHAT, FQDESV (reference sequence). Between the trimmed V and J ends, which lost 9 bases and 7 bases, there was a span of 24 bases. General study results and limits: There was favoring of TRBV28, TRBJ1-2 and TRBJ2-5 in persistent disease.

Time point noted: persistent/refractory GD, antithyroid drugs over 5 years with positive TRAb. PBMCs provided the RNA from which the TCR library was made. Under American Thyroid Association guidelines, Graves' disease was diagnosed. The source of this sequence is a female donor with Graves disease. The chain links TRBV11-1 to TRBJ2-2, with D perhaps assigned TRBD1 or TRBD2 (5 bases each). Sequencing used peripheral blood mononuclear cells (PBMCs), obtained when the disease was refractory, from a patient treated with antithyroid drugs. The CDR3 region has the DNA TGTGCCAGTTTCCCGCGTCGGACACACGAGGGCGGGGAGCTGTTTTTT. This encodes CASFPRRTHEGGELFF.